Below are 28 T cell receptor beta chains sequenced from a single sample in a study of blood T cell repertoires in COVID-19. Some clones are missing from TCRdb's copy, which holds only in-frame ones; the method was immunoSEQ multiplex PCR. The sample holds tens of thousands of clones, about nine tenths seen once. Sequencing was done on a sample of peripheral blood. The receptors shown here come from a woman in her sixties with active or convalescent COVID-19.

The rearrangement uses TRBV28 and TRBJ2-4, with D uncertain. Trimming took 3 bases from V and 9 from J, leaving 12 bases between them. The CDR3 runs 13 residues. Germline-derived CDR1 and CDR2 are MDHEN and SYDVKM. CDR3 amino acids: CASSFGPLGIQYF. DNA for the CDR3: TGTGCCAGCAGTTTTGGGCCCTTGGGCATTCAGTACTTC.

In DNA, the CDR3 is TGTGCCATCAGCACACAGGGGAAGGCTAATGAAAAACTGTTTTTT. As protein: CAISTQGKANEKLFF. This chain uses TRBV10-3 with TRBJ1-4; 7 bases line up with TRBD1. Looked up from germline, CDR1 is ENHRY and CDR2 is SYGVKD. The CDR3 totals 15 residues. Trimming at V came to 6 bases and at J to 3 bases, leaving 7 bases not matched to a gene.

The chain couples TRBV2 to TRBJ2-1; D gene uncertain. CDR1 and CDR2 from the germline V gene are SNHLY and FYNNEI. The length of the CDR3 is 13 residues. V was trimmed by 6 bases and J by 0 bases, leaving 6 bases between them. The CDR3 region has the DNA TGTGCCAGCAGGAGTAGCTCCTACAATGAGCAGTTCTTC. It codes for CASRSSSYNEQFF.

A few counts support this clone. The same CDR3 is also encoded by other DNA sequences in this sample. The rearrangement links TRBV19 to TRBJ2-2; possible D gene TRBD1, 5 bases. Germline CDR1 and CDR2: LNHDA and SQIVND (reference sequence). V was cut by 8 bases and J by 5 bases, with 12 bases left in between. The CDR3 consists of 13 residues. This chain's CDR3 is CASGQGRTGELFF. CDR3 DNA: TGTGCCAGTGGCCAGGGTCGTACCGGGGAGCTGTTTTTT.

The chain carries TRBV28 and TRBJ1-1; no clear D gene. Trimming removed 6 bases at V and 7 bases at J, with 15 bases between. This CDR3 spans 13 amino acids. CDR1 is MDHEN, CDR2 SYDVKM, per germline. The CDR3 protein is CASSPTTGYEAFF. The CDR3 DNA reads TGTGCCAGCAGCCCCACGACGGGTTATGAAGCTTTCTTT. Full variable domain (rest looked up from reference TRBV28 and TRBJ1-1): DVKVTQSSRYLVKRTGEKVFLECVQDMDHENMFWYRQDPGLGLRLIYFSYDVKMKEKGDIPEGYSVSREKKERFSLILESASTNQTSMYLCASSPTTGYEAFFGQGTRLTVV.

This chain links TRBV15 with TRBJ1-1; tentatively, D is TRBD1 (5 bases). V was cut by 3 bases and J by 2 bases, with 7 bases left in between. CDR3 length: 13 residues. In germline, CDR1 is LNHNV, CDR2 YYDKDF (reference sequence). The CDR3 here is CATSRGLNTEAFF. CDR3 nucleotide sequence: TGTGCCACCAGCAGGGGACTTAACACTGAAGCTTTCTTT.

CDR3 region: CASSPPHPGQFVYEQYF. The CDR3 DNA follows: TGTGCCAGCAGCCCACCGCACCCCGGACAATTCGTCTACGAGCAGTACTTC. The chain carries TRBV3-1 (or the pseudogene TRBV3-2) and TRBJ2-7; weak D call: TRBD1 (5 bases). The germline gives CDR1 LGHDT, CDR2 YNNKEL (reference sequence). V was cut by 4 bases and J by 3 bases, with 22 bases left in between. This CDR3 spans 17 amino acids.

The chain combines TRBV7-9 with TRBJ1-2; 10 nucleotides agree with TRBD1. CDR1 is SEHNR and CDR2 is FQNEAQ in the germline V gene (reference sequence). The ends lost 3 bases at V and 7 bases at J; junction bases unmatched: 8. This CDR3 has 15 residues. The CDR3 DNA sequence: TGTGCCAGCAGCTTGATGACAGGGGGCATCAGTGGCTACACCTTC. It is translated as CASSLMTGGISGYTF.

The chain links TRBV3-1 (or the pseudogene TRBV3-2) to TRBJ2-3, with 8 positions matching TRBD2. The V segment lost 4 bases and the J segment 2 bases; nucleotides outside the gene matches: 8. CDR1 and CDR2 (germline): LGHDT, YNNKEL (reference sequence). The CDR3 is 16 amino acids. The chain's CDR3 is CASSRLAGTHTDTQYF. The CDR3 bases are TGTGCCAGCAGCCGTTTAGCGGGGACGCACACAGATACGCAGTATTTT.

This rearrangement joins TRBV3-1 (or the pseudogene TRBV3-2) to TRBJ2-7, with 10 bases aligning to TRBD2. The CDR3 extends over 15 amino acids. J was trimmed by 7 bases and V by 1 base; bases with no gene match: 7. Germline CDR1 and CDR2: LGHDT and YNNKEL (reference sequence). The CDR3 is CASSQGLAGVTEQYF. As DNA, the CDR3 is TGTGCCAGCAGCCAAGGGCTAGCGGGAGTCACGGAGCAGTACTTC.

This clone was seen once. V is TRBV19 and J is TRBJ1-4; no reliable D call. V dropped 4 bases and J dropped 8 bases, with 11 bases sitting between them. CDR1 LNHDA and CDR2 SQIVND come from the germline V gene (reference sequence). CDR3 length equals 13 residues. DNA for the CDR3: TGTGCCAGTAGTAGGTTTGAGAAGGAAAAACTGTTTTTT. It codes for CASSRFEKEKLFF.

In DNA, the CDR3 is TGTGCCAGCAGCTTTACAGTGAACACTGAAGCTTTCTTT. It codes for CASSFTVNTEAFF. V and J are TRBV7-2 and TRBJ1-1, with D hard to call. The V end was cut by 3 bases, the J end by 0 bases, with 5 bases between. The CDR3 is 13 residues long. Per germline, CDR1 SGHTA and CDR2 FQGNSA.

The chain recombines TRBV28 with TRBJ1-2, with 8 bases aligning to TRBD1. V was pared by 3 bases and J by 7 bases, with 4 bases of the junction left unmatched. This CDR3 spans 13 amino acids. Looked up from germline, CDR1 is MDHEN and CDR2 is SYDVKM. The chain's CDR3 is CASSFQGAGGYTF. The CDR3 DNA sequence: TGTGCCAGCAGTTTTCAGGGGGCGGGTGGCTACACCTTC.

V gene TRBV5-6 combines with J gene TRBJ1-2; D is unclear. Trimming took off 0 bases at V and 5 bases at J, with 8 bases between the two ends. The CDR3 extends over 13 amino acids. Germline V gene sequence: CDR1 SGHDT, CDR2 YYEEEE. The chain's CDR3 is CASSLDSGYGYTF. CDR3 DNA: TGTGCCAGCAGCTTGGACAGCGGATATGGCTACACCTTC.

The CDR3 reads CASSGGRQGYSYEQYF. Here the CDR3 DNA reads TGTGCCAGCAGTGGAGGGCGACAGGGTTACTCCTACGAGCAGTACTTC. This chain links TRBV27 with TRBJ2-7, with a possible D match to TRBD1 (7 bases). From germline, CDR1 is MNHEY and CDR2 SMNVEV (reference sequence). The length of the CDR3 is 16 residues. V was clipped by 5 bases and J by 0 bases, with 17 bases between them.

The genes are TRBV6-2 or TRBV6-3 and TRBJ2-3; 9 positions match TRBD2. The germline gives CDR1 MNHEY, CDR2 SVGEGT. This CDR3 comprises 16 residues. V lost 2 bases, J lost 0 bases, and 3 bases stayed unmatched. In DNA form, the CDR3 reads TGTGCCAGCAGTTACAAAACTAGCGGGAGCACAGATACGCAGTATTTT. The encoded protein is CASSYKTSGSTDTQYF.

The chain employs TRBV21-1 and TRBJ2-5; no DNA check was done on the table's D call, TRBD1. TRBV21-1 is flagged as a pseudogene. CDR3 length equals 14 residues. CDR3 amino acids: CASSMDRGPETQYF. The DNA for the CDR3 is TGTGCCAGCAGCATGGACAGGGGGCCGGAGACCCAGTACTTC.

This chain uses TRBV4-1 with TRBJ2-1, with 11 bases fitting TRBD1. V gave up 1 base and J gave up 8 bases; unmatched junction bases: 4. The CDR3 sequence is 15 residues long. Germline-derived CDR1 and CDR2 are MGHRA and YSYEKL. CDR3 nucleotides: TGCGCCAGCAGCCAAGTCGGACAGGGGGCGCATGAGCAGTTCTTC. It translates to CASSQVGQGAHEQFF.

With respect to this clone: Within the sample, other DNA sequences also encode this same CDR3. The chain uses TRBV15 and TRBJ1-4; TRBD1 agrees at 7 bases. The CDR3 is made up of 14 amino acids. Trimming removed 0 bases from V and 5 bases from J; junction bases left unmatched: 0. Germline V gives CDR1 LNHNV, CDR2 YYDKDF (reference sequence). CDR3 amino acids: CATSRDRGNEKLFF. CDR3 coding DNA: TGTGCCACCAGCAGAGACAGGGGGAATGAAAAACTGTTTTTT. Full variable domain (remainder filled in from reference TRBV15 and TRBJ1-4): DAMVIQNPRYQVTQFGKPVTLSCSQTLNHNVMYWYQQKSSQAPKLLFHYYDKDFNNEADTPDNFQSRRPNTSFCFLDIRSPGLGDTAMYLCATSRDRGNEKLFFGSGTQLSVL.

The chain has TRBV9 and TRBJ2-3; the D is unclear. In germline, CDR1 is SGDLS, CDR2 YYNGEE. The CDR3 runs to 15 residues. Trimming removed 4 bases from V and 4 bases from J, with 16 bases in between. The CDR3 DNA is TGTGCCAGCAGCCTAAACCCCTCCTCGGCAGATACGCAGTATTTT. Amino acids: CASSLNPSSADTQYF.

The V call is TRBV19, the J call TRBJ2-7; 10 positions agree with TRBD2. The CDR3 has 19 residues. The J segment lost 3 bases and the V segment lost 3 bases, leaving 17 bases of the junction unmatched. Germline V lookup: CDR1 LNHDA, CDR2 SQIVND (reference sequence). The CDR3 DNA is TGTGCCAGTAGTATTACAGTCGGGAGCGGGAGGGCCGGAGACTACGAGCAGTACTTC. This sequence encodes CASSITVGSGRAGDYEQYF.

The chain carries TRBV27 and TRBJ2-5, with a weak D call TRBD1 (5 bases). The germline gives CDR1 MNHEY, CDR2 SMNVEV (reference sequence). The V end lost 1 base, the J end lost 5 bases, and 8 bases lay between the germline ends. The CDR3 covers 13 residues. The CDR3 here is CASSLYGAETQYF. DNA for the CDR3: TGTGCCAGCAGTTTATATGGGGCGGAGACCCAGTACTTC.

The chain links TRBV28 to TRBJ1-5; D remains ambiguous. The CDR3 sequence is 12 residues long. The V gene lost 2 bases and the J gene lost 6 bases, with 5 bases spanning the gap. CDR1 MDHEN and CDR2 SYDVKM come from the germline V gene. The CDR3 loop reads CASSLTGQPQHF. CDR3 nucleotide sequence: TGTGCCAGCAGTTTAACGGGTCAGCCCCAGCATTTT.

The gene calls are TRBV4-1 and TRBJ1-4; 7 nucleotides match TRBD1. This CDR3 contains 15 residues. CDR1 and CDR2 from the germline V gene are MGHRA and YSYEKL. The trim removed 2 bases at V and 2 bases at J, leaving 2 bases unmatched. The CDR3 here is CASSQRGPTNEKLFF. The DNA for the CDR3 is TGCGCCAGCAGCCAAAGGGGGCCGACTAATGAAAAACTGTTTTTT.

The rearrangement links TRBV3-1 (or the pseudogene TRBV3-2) to TRBJ1-6, with 7 bases that match TRBD1. The V and J ends lost 1 base and 10 bases, in that order; junction bases with no gene match: 4. Germline lookup yields CDR1 LGHDT and CDR2 YNNKEL (reference sequence). There are 14 residues in the CDR3. In DNA, the CDR3 is TGTGCCAGCAGCCAAGTCAGGGGGAGGTCACCCCTCCACTTT. Its translation is CASSQVRGRSPLHF.

The chain employs TRBV29-1 and TRBJ2-7; possibly TRBD2 for D (6 bases). CDR3 length: 14 amino acids. The ends were cut back, 4 bases at V and 5 bases at J, with 18 bases in the middle. Germline lookup yields CDR1 SQVTM and CDR2 ANQGSEA. The CDR3 here is CSVVPSWGGNEQYF. As DNA, the CDR3 is TGCAGCGTTGTCCCGTCCTGGGGAGGAAACGAGCAGTACTTC.

This sequence joins TRBV7-3 and TRBJ2-2; 11 nucleotides align to TRBD2. The CDR3 length is 14 residues. Germline assignment: CDR1 SGHTA and CDR2 FQGTGA. V shed 3 bases, J shed 6 bases, and the junction held 0 bases outside the gene matches. This chain's CDR3 is CASSLTSGAGELFF. As DNA, the CDR3 is TGTGCCAGCAGCTTGACTAGCGGGGCCGGGGAGCTGTTTTTT.

In its sample, this clone was seen a few times. The J gene is TRBJ1-5, the V gene TRBV2; D gene ambiguous. V gave up 4 bases and J gave up 2 bases, with 9 bases separating them. The CDR3 is made up of 14 amino acids. CDR1 is SNHLY and CDR2 is FYNNEI in the germline V gene. CDR3 sequence: CASSVERGNQPQHF. The CDR3 nucleotides are TGTGCCAGCAGTGTGGAACGGGGCAATCAGCCCCAGCATTTT.